These 21 T cell receptor beta chains were all obtained from the same sample, sequenced in a study of cytomegalovirus exposure and HLA in healthy donors. The PCR contained 60 Vbeta and 13 Jbeta primers. Assay used: immunoSEQ multiplex PCR; TCRdb lists only in-frame clones, some missing. The repertoire holds over 250,000 clones, with under 80% as singletons. The sample consisted of PBMCs. All receptors derive from a female donor in good health and CMV-seronegative.

The table lists this clone with a few counts. The chain is built from TRBV7-9 and TRBJ2-3; D might be TRBD2 (5 bases). V lost 5 bases and J 0 bases, leaving 15 bases between the germline ends. CDR3 size: 16 residues. Germline CDR1 is SEHNR and CDR2 is FQNEAQ (reference sequence). CDR3 protein: CASSRAAAASTDTQYF. In DNA form, the CDR3 reads TGTGCCAGCAGCCGCGCAGCAGCGGCTAGCACAGATACGCAGTATTTT.

This clone was seen a few times. The chain uses TRBV2 and TRBJ2-5; a possible D gene is TRBD1 (6 bases). Trimming removed 11 bases from V and 1 base from J, with 11 bases in between. This CDR3 contains 12 residues. CDR1 and CDR2 from the germline V gene are SNHLY and FYNNEI. Written as DNA, the CDR3 is TGTGCCGGCTACAGGGTCCAAGAGACCCAGTACTTC. It is translated as CAGYRVQETQYF. Full variable domain (remainder filled in from reference TRBV2 and TRBJ2-5): EPEVTQTPSHQVTQMGQEVILRCVPISNHLYFYWYRQILGQKVEFLVSFYNNEISEKSEIFDDQFSVERPDGSNFTLKIRSTKLEDSAMYFCAGYRVQETQYFGPGTRLLVL.

The chain carries TRBV5-5 and TRBJ2-7; tentative D call: TRBD2 (5 bases). The CDR3 is made up of 14 amino acids. V lost 7 bases, J lost 0 bases, and 14 bases lay in between. Per germline, CDR1 SGHKS and CDR2 YYEKEE (reference sequence). Here the CDR3 reads CASYLREFSYEQYF. The CDR3 DNA is TGTGCCAGCTATCTGAGGGAGTTCTCCTACGAGCAGTACTTC.

This clone was counted once. The rearrangement uses TRBV5-5 and TRBJ2-2; tentatively, D is TRBD2 (5 bases). This CDR3 is built from 16 residues. The germline gives CDR1 SGHKS, CDR2 YYEKEE (reference sequence). V shed 0 bases and J shed 3 bases, with 12 bases lying between them. The CDR3 loop reads CASSLANSADTGELFF. The CDR3 DNA follows: TGTGCCAGCAGCTTGGCGAATAGCGCTGACACCGGGGAGCTGTTTTTT.

V is TRBV6-1 and J is TRBJ1-2, with a tentative D call TRBD1 (6 bases). The CDR3 consists of 13 residues. Germline CDR1 is MNHNS and CDR2 is SASEGT. Trimming pared 3 bases from V and 7 bases from J, leaving 12 bases between. The CDR3, as DNA: TGTGCCAGCAGTGACAGGGGAGTGGGTGGCTACACCTTC. Amino acids: CASSDRGVGGYTF.

The chain is built from TRBV25-1 and TRBJ1-2, with TRBD1 as a possible D gene (6 bases). V was shortened by 3 bases and J by 4 bases, with 21 bases between the two germline ends. The CDR3 loop spans 17 amino acids. Looked up from germline, CDR1 is MGHDK and CDR2 is SYGVNS. This chain's CDR3 is CASSEGPPGDILYGYTF. The CDR3, as DNA: TGTGCCAGCAGTGAGGGACCTCCTGGGGACATCCTCTATGGCTACACCTTC.

V usage is TRBV28 and J usage is TRBJ1-4, with 7 bases matching TRBD1. Germline CDR1 is MDHEN and CDR2 is SYDVKM. CDR3 size: 14 residues. J lost 5 bases, V lost 6 bases, and 6 bases had no gene match. CDR3 nucleotide sequence: TGTGCCAGCAGCACAGGGGAAAGGAATGAAAAACTGTTTTTT. Residues: CASSTGERNEKLFF.

The chain recombines TRBV9 with TRBJ1-1; possibly TRBD1 for D (6 bases). The CDR3 length is 12 residues. The germline V and J ends were trimmed by 3 bases and 7 bases, with 10 bases remaining between them. Per the germline V gene, CDR1 is SGDLS and CDR2 is YYNGEE. CDR3 nucleotide sequence: TGTGCCAGCAGCGGGGACACCGATGAAGCTTTCTTT. Residues: CASSGDTDEAFF.

To note about this clone: Other DNA sequences of this sample code for an identical CDR3. V gene TRBV5-5 combines with J gene TRBJ1-1; D remains ambiguous. CDR1 and CDR2 (germline): SGHKS, YYEKEE (reference sequence). This CDR3 comprises 13 residues. V gave up 1 base and J gave up 1 base, with 5 bases separating them. This CDR3 reads CASSLQSNTEAFF. The CDR3, as DNA: TGTGCCAGCAGCTTGCAGTCGAACACTGAAGCTTTCTTT.

This clone has more than one count but fewer than ten. The chain has TRBV28 and TRBJ1-1; perhaps TRBD1 as D (5 bases). CDR1 and CDR2 from the germline V gene are MDHEN and SYDVKM. V dropped 6 bases and J dropped 5 bases, with 19 bases sitting between them. The CDR3 extends over 15 amino acids. The CDR3 is CASRATGPQGTEAFF. CDR3 coding DNA: TGTGCCAGCAGGGCAACAGGTCCCCAGGGAACTGAAGCTTTCTTT.

The chain combines TRBV5-1 with TRBJ2-2; TRBD1 might be the D (5 bases). Germline V gene data show CDR1 as SGHRS and CDR2 as YFSETQ. The CDR3 has 13 amino acids. Trimming pared 7 bases from V and 3 bases from J, leaving 10 bases between. In nucleotides, the CDR3 is TGCGCCAGCCAAGGCAGGGACACCGGGGAGCTGTTTTTT. It codes for CASQGRDTGELFF.

The chain has TRBV11-2 and TRBJ2-7; 7 positions match TRBD1. CDR3 length: 15 amino acids. The ends lost 4 bases at V and 0 bases at J; junction bases unmatched: 6. The germline gives CDR1 SGHAT, CDR2 FQNNGV. CDR3 amino acids: CASSSGQQSSYEQYF. For the CDR3, the DNA is TGTGCCAGCAGCTCGGGACAGCAGAGCTCCTACGAGCAGTACTTC.

The V gene is TRBV27, the J gene TRBJ2-3; D is perhaps TRBD1 (5 bases). With 7 bases removed from V and 6 bases from J, the gap between germline ends came to 17 bases. The CDR3 has 14 residues. Germline CDR1 reads MNHEY; CDR2 reads SMNVEV (reference sequence). CDR3 residues: CASTPQGRIDTQYF. CDR3 sequence (DNA): TGTGCCAGCACTCCTCAGGGCAGGATCGATACGCAGTATTTT.

The chain joins TRBV2 to TRBJ2-5; 8 bases agree with TRBD1. With the DNA end fitting TRBJ2-7 better, the J assignment may be wrong. The CDR3 spans 15 residues. Germline lookup yields CDR1 SNHLY and CDR2 FYNNEI. The CDR3 region is CASSLLGQGSNEQYF. The DNA for the CDR3 is TGTGCCAGCAGTCTCCTTGGACAGGGTAGCAACGAGCAGTACTTC.

The CDR3 nucleotides read TGTGCCAGCAACTTACAGGGGACCGGAACCTATGGCTACACCTTC. Its translation is CASNLQGTGTYGYTF. The genes are TRBV6-1 and TRBJ1-2, with 7 bases lining up with TRBD1. Unmatched junction bases numbered 12, after V lost 7 bases and J lost 4 bases. The CDR3 is made up of 15 amino acids. Germline CDR1 MNHNS, CDR2 SASEGT.

The chain links TRBV4-1 to TRBJ2-7, with D maybe TRBD1 (8 bases). CDR1 is MGHRA, CDR2 YSYEKL, per germline. V lost 1 base, J lost 4 bases, and 17 bases lay in between. This CDR3 region has 16 residues. CDR3 coding DNA: TGCGCCAGCAGCCAAGGGGGCACAGGGGGGGGATACGAGCAGTACTTC. This sequence encodes CASSQGGTGGGYEQYF.

The chain uses TRBV11-3 and TRBJ2-2; D is perhaps TRBD1 (6 bases). Trimming took 2 bases from V and 4 from J, leaving 8 bases between them. The CDR3 is 14 amino acids. Germline CDR1 reads SGHNT; CDR2 reads YENEEA. DNA of the CDR3: TGTGCCAGCAGCTTAACAGGGATCACCGGGGAGCTGTTTTTT. This sequence encodes CASSLTGITGELFF.

This clone was counted between two and nine times. V is TRBV6-5 and J is TRBJ2-7; 7 nucleotides align to TRBD1. J gave up 2 bases and V 7 bases, and 5 bases lay outside the gene matches. The CDR3 spans 13 residues. Germline V gives CDR1 MNHEY, CDR2 SVGAGI. CDR3 coding DNA: TGTGCCAGCAAAACAGGGGCCACCTACGAGCAGTACTTC. As protein: CASKTGATYEQYF.

This clone was found a few times. The chain is built from TRBV2 and TRBJ2-4, with 7 bases matching TRBD1. Germline V gives CDR1 SNHLY, CDR2 FYNNEI. V trimming: 2 bases; J trimming: 3 bases; junction bases outside the gene matches: 13. CDR3 length: 18 amino acids. CDR3 protein: CASSEKQGSTLGKNIQYF. CDR3 DNA sequence: TGTGCCAGCAGTGAAAAACAGGGGTCGACTTTAGGCAAAAACATTCAGTACTTC.

V is TRBV6-1 and J is TRBJ2-5, with 10 bases identical to TRBD2. V was clipped by 8 bases and J by 7 bases; unmatched bases: 10. CDR3 size: 14 residues. Germline lookup yields CDR1 MNHNS and CDR2 SASEGT. Here the CDR3 DNA reads TGTGCCAGCCGCGAGCGGGAGGGCCTGGCGACCCAGTACTTC. It codes for CASREREGLATQYF.

The chain links TRBV10-1 to TRBJ2-7; 11 bases agree with TRBD1. The junction had 3 bases not matched to a gene; V was cut back by 4 bases and J by 4 bases. The germline CDR1 and CDR2 sequences are WNHNN and SYGVQD (reference sequence). The CDR3 consists of 14 residues. Here the CDR3 reads CASSGDRGSYEQYF. DNA for the CDR3: TGCGCCAGCAGTGGGGACAGGGGGTCGTACGAGCAGTACTTC.